The T cell receptor beta chain described here comes from a study of blood T cell repertoires in COVID-19. Turning to the study itself: Specimens from acute and convalescent COVID-19 originated in the United States, Italy and Spain. The analysed material was cDNA or gDNA that came from T cells, B-cell-depleted T cells, or PBMCs.

Per the study methods: Using reference gene primer amplification, nucleated cell counts were estimated. Profiling relied on immunoSEQ multiplex PCR, and the TCRdb table lists in-frame clones only, not all of them. For V, J and clone size, that table is used; D and trimming come from the DNA. Among around 100,000 clones listed, 84% were seen once. The sequenced sample consisted of peripheral blood. The clonotype was recovered from a man aged 65 to 79 with active or convalescent COVID-19.

The CDR3 bases are TGTGCCAGCAGTTCACGACAGGAAGGCTACACCTTC. Its protein product is CASSSRQEGYTF. The chain has TRBV28 and TRBJ1-2, with D perhaps TRBD1 (6 bases). The V end was cut by 4 bases, the J end by 8 bases, with 11 bases between. This CDR3 contains 12 residues. Germline V lookup: CDR1 MDHEN, CDR2 SYDVKM.